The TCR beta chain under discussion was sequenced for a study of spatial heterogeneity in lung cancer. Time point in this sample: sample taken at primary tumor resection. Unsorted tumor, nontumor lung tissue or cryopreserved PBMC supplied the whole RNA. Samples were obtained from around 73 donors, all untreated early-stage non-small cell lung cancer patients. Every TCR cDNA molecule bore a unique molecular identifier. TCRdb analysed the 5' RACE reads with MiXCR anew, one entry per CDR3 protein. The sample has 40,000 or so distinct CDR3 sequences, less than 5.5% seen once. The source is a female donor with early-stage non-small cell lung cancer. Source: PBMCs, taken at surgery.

CDR3 in amino acids: CAWGEGGFTDTQYF. CDR3 coding DNA: TGTGCCTGGGGGGAAGGAGGATTCACAGATACGCAGTATTTT. This chain links TRBV30 with TRBJ2-3; TRBD2 is a possible D gene (5 bases). The CDR3 loop spans 14 amino acids. V gave up 5 bases and J gave up 2 bases, with 14 bases separating them. The germline CDR1 and CDR2 sequences are GTSNPN and SVGIG (reference sequence).